One and the same sample provided the 28 T cell receptor beta chains below, sequenced in a study of T cells after yellow fever vaccination. TCRdb passed the 5' RACE reads through MiXCR, listing each CDR3 protein once. Of hundreds of thousands of distinct CDR3 sequences in the sample, 9% to 15% were seen once. The sequencing here drew on PBMCs, taken on the day of the yellow fever booster vaccination. These TCRs come from a man in his thirties or forties who received the YFV17D yellow fever vaccine.

The genes are TRBV29-1 and TRBJ2-3, with 7 bases aligning to TRBD2. J gave up 2 bases and V 0 bases, and 11 bases lay outside the gene matches. Germline-derived CDR1 and CDR2 are SQVTM and ANQGSEA. The CDR3 is 17 amino acids. CDR3 bases: TGCAGCGTTGAAGATTGGGGGGGGACTGGGTCCACAGATACGCAGTATTTT. It encodes CSVEDWGGTGSTDTQYF.

This clonotype occurred a few times. This chain joins TRBV5-1 and TRBJ2-3; possible D gene TRBD1, 6 bases. Trimming cost V 0 bases and J 5 bases, with 16 bases left between them. This CDR3 is 16 amino acids long. The V gene's germline CDR1 is SGHRS and CDR2 YFSETQ. This CDR3 is CASSLGTVRAGDTQYF. CDR3 coding DNA: TGCGCCAGCAGCTTGGGGACAGTCCGAGCAGGAGATACGCAGTATTTT.

This clonotype has just a few counts. This chain connects TRBV6-1 to TRBJ2-7; tentative D call: TRBD1 (5 bases). V dropped 6 bases and J dropped 5 bases, with 14 bases sitting between them. This CDR3 has 13 residues. Per the germline V gene, CDR1 is MNHNS and CDR2 is SASEGT. The CDR3 region has the DNA TGTGCCAGCAGCAGGGTCTGGTACGACGAGCAGTACTTC. Translating gives CASSRVWYDEQYF.

In its sample, this clonotype was seen a few times. The chain couples TRBV7-6 to TRBJ2-3, with D hard to call. Trimming pared 5 bases from V and 1 base from J, leaving 10 bases between. CDR1 and CDR2 (germline): SGHVS, FNYEAQ. CDR3 length equals 14 residues. In DNA, the CDR3 is TGTGCCAGCAGCCCCTCGATCGGCACAGATACGCAGTATTTT. It yields the protein CASSPSIGTDTQYF.

The sample holds a few counts of this clonotype. J is TRBJ2-5 and V is TRBV7-2; 7 bases are shared with TRBD1. CDR3 length: 14 residues. Germline CDR1 and CDR2: SGHTA and FQGNSA. The trim removed 4 bases at V and 5 bases at J, leaving 7 bases unmatched. The CDR3 bases are TGTGCCAGCAGCTCACCAACAGGGGTGGAGACCCAGTACTTC. Its protein product is CASSSPTGVETQYF.

The rearrangement joins TRBV9 to TRBJ2-2; tentatively, D is TRBD1 or TRBD2 (6 bases each). Trimming cost V 4 bases and J 1 base, with 17 bases left between them. This CDR3 comprises 17 residues. In germline, CDR1 is SGDLS, CDR2 YYNGEE. The CDR3 protein is CASSRHGAGQNTGELFF. DNA of the CDR3: TGTGCCAGCAGCCGCCACGGGGCGGGACAGAACACCGGGGAGCTGTTTTTT.

This chain uses TRBV5-8 with TRBJ2-1; D may be TRBD1 (5 bases). The V end lost 4 bases, the J end lost 6 bases, and 14 bases lay between the germline ends. Germline lookup yields CDR1 SGHTS and CDR2 YDEGEE. This CDR3 comprises 14 residues. CDR3 DNA sequence: TGTGCCAGCAGCCGCGGACAATGGATCAATGAGCAGTTCTTC. Translating it yields CASSRGQWINEQFF.

The rearrangement links TRBV29-1 to TRBJ2-1; 8 bases are a match to TRBD2. Per germline, CDR1 SQVTM and CDR2 ANQGSEA. Trimming at V came to 5 bases and at J to 2 bases, leaving 5 bases not matched to a gene. The CDR3 is 14 amino acids. In DNA, the CDR3 is TGCAGCGTTTTAGAAGCGGGAGCCTACAATGAGCAGTTCTTC. Its protein is CSVLEAGAYNEQFF.

This clonotype was counted a few times. V gene TRBV20-1 combines with J gene TRBJ2-7; TRBD2 aligns across 9 bases. Germline V CDR1 and CDR2: DFQATT, SNEGSKA (reference sequence). The ends lost 0 bases at V and 5 bases at J; junction bases unmatched: 5. The CDR3 sequence is 14 residues long. In DNA form, the CDR3 reads TGCAGTGCTAGAGATAGCGGGAGCGGCAACGAGCAGTACTTC. Amino acids: CSARDSGSGNEQYF.

The chain recombines TRBV6-2 or TRBV6-3 with TRBJ2-2; D remains unclear. V shed 6 bases and J shed 1 base, with 15 bases lying between them. Germline values: CDR1 MNHEY, CDR2 SVGEGT. The length of the CDR3 is 16 residues. In DNA, the CDR3 is TGTGCCAGCAGGACCCTTTGGGCCGAGAACACCGGGGAGCTGTTTTTT. Amino acids: CASRTLWAENTGELFF.

This sequence joins TRBV12-3 or TRBV12-4 and TRBJ1-4; possibly TRBD1 for D (6 bases). This CDR3 is 11 amino acids long. V lost 7 bases and J lost 10, with 10 bases in between. CDR3 residues: CASNQQGKLFF. In DNA, the CDR3 is TGTGCCAGCAACCAACAGGGAAAACTGTTTTTT.

As concerns this clonotype: An end of the junction does not agree with germline; a read error may underlie this. V gene TRBV20-1 combines with J gene TRBJ2-1, with 8 bases identical to TRBD2. CDR3 length equals 14 residues. Germline V lookup: CDR1 DFQATT, CDR2 SNEGSKA (reference sequence). In nucleotides, the CDR3 is TGCTGTGCTAGCGGGCCTAGCTCCTACAATGAGCAGTTCTTC. The encoded protein is CCASGPSSYNEQFF.

The table lists this clonotype with a few counts. This sequence joins TRBV6-1 and TRBJ2-2; TRBD2 agrees at 8 bases. CDR1 is MNHNS, CDR2 SASEGT, per germline. Trimming removed 10 bases from V and 7 bases from J; junction bases left unmatched: 11. This CDR3 is 14 amino acids long. The CDR3 DNA reads TGTGCCATCCTAAGAGATAGCGGGATCGGGGAGCTGTTTTTT. Translated, it gives CAILRDSGIGELFF.

This clonotype was counted a few times. The junction departs from the called germline gene at one end, perhaps through a read error. The gene calls are TRBV20-1 and TRBJ2-2; tentatively, D is TRBD2 (6 bases). CDR3 length: 16 residues. Germline V CDR1 and CDR2: DFQATT, SNEGSKA (reference sequence). The CDR3 spells CCARPHTSSRTGELFF. CDR3 DNA sequence: TGCTGTGCTAGGCCTCATACTAGCTCACGCACCGGGGAGCTGTTTTTT.

This clonotype appeared a few times. This sequence joins TRBV29-1 and TRBJ2-1, with D possibly TRBD2 on 5 matching bases. Trimming pared 3 bases from V and 5 bases from J, leaving 17 bases between. CDR1 is SQVTM, CDR2 ANQGSEA, per germline. This CDR3 is built from 15 residues. The CDR3 is CSVERIPGRDNEQFF. The CDR3 DNA follows: TGCAGCGTTGAGCGAATACCGGGAAGGGACAATGAGCAGTTCTTC.

In this sample, this clonotype turned up a few times. The gene calls are TRBV10-3 and TRBJ2-7, with 7 bases fitting TRBD2. The J segment lost 3 bases and the V segment lost 2 bases, leaving 4 bases of the junction unmatched. The CDR3 consists of 14 residues. From germline, CDR1 is ENHRY and CDR2 SYGVKD. In DNA form, the CDR3 reads TGTGCCATCAGTGAGGCTAGCGGCATCTACGAGCAGTACTTC. Translating gives CAISEASGIYEQYF.

The chain uses TRBV12-3 or TRBV12-4 and TRBJ2-1; D is possibly TRBD1 (7 bases). Trimming removed 4 bases from V and 10 bases from J, with 17 bases in between. The CDR3 contains 14 residues. In DNA form, the CDR3 reads TGTGCCAGCAGTTCCCCCGAGGGGGCGGGAGAGCAGTTCTTC. Translated: CASSSPEGAGEQFF.

The sample holds a few counts of this clonotype. The V gene is TRBV9, the J gene TRBJ2-3; D is perhaps TRBD1 (6 bases). The CDR3 extends over 13 amino acids. Germline V CDR1 and CDR2: SGDLS, YYNGEE. Trimming took off 7 bases at V and 1 base at J, with 10 bases between the two ends. CDR3 sequence reads: CASRTEGTDTQYF. CDR3 nucleotides: TGTGCCAGCCGGACAGAGGGCACAGATACGCAGTATTTT.

This sequence joins TRBV15 and TRBJ2-3, with D hard to call. CDR1 and CDR2 from the germline V gene are LNHNV and YYDKDF (reference sequence). V was trimmed by 0 bases and J by 2 bases, leaving 15 bases between them. The length of the CDR3 is 17 residues. The CDR3 region is CATSRDFEHLLTDTQYF. As DNA, the CDR3 is TGTGCCACCAGCAGAGATTTCGAGCACCTTCTCACAGATACGCAGTATTTT.

At least ten counts were recorded for this clonotype. One end of the junction fails to match germline, which may point to a read error. The chain couples TRBV5-1 to TRBJ2-3; perhaps TRBD2 as D (5 bases). This CDR3 has 15 residues. Germline CDR1 reads SGHRS; CDR2 reads YFSETQ. CDR3 amino acids: CASSLRGGSTDTQYF. The CDR3 nucleotides are TGTGCCAGCAGTTTACGTGGCGGGAGCACAGATACGCAGTATTTT.

This clonotype was seen a few times. The V and J genes are TRBV30 and TRBJ2-7; 7 bases are a match to TRBD2. The CDR3 extends over 13 amino acids. Germline CDR1 and CDR2: GTSNPN and SVGIG (reference sequence). The junction had 2 bases not matched to a gene; V was cut back by 3 bases and J by 0 bases. Written as DNA, the CDR3 is TGTGCCTGGAGCGGGGGGAGCTCCTACGAGCAGTACTTC. Protein sequence: CAWSGGSSYEQYF.

This clonotype was counted only a few times. The CDR3 loop reads CASSDSLDRNSYEQYF. CDR3 bases: TGTGCCAGCAGTGACTCTCTAGACAGGAATTCGTACGAGCAGTACTTC. V is TRBV6-4 and J is TRBJ2-7; possibly TRBD1 for D (6 bases). The CDR3 covers 16 residues. Germline CDR1 reads MRHNA; CDR2 reads SNTAGT. V dropped 0 bases and J dropped 4 bases, with 16 bases sitting between them.

The genes are TRBV29-1 and TRBJ2-7; 14 bases align to TRBD2. The trim removed 3 bases at V and 5 bases at J, leaving 6 bases unmatched. The CDR3 extends over 15 amino acids. The germline V gene has CDR1 SQVTM and CDR2 ANQGSEA. The CDR3 DNA reads TGCAGCGTTGATTCCGGGACTAGCGGGAGAAACGAGCAGTACTTC. Translation gives CSVDSGTSGRNEQYF.

This clonotype was detected only a few times. The V gene is TRBV20-1, the J gene TRBJ2-5; perhaps TRBD1 as D (6 bases). The CDR3 is made up of 13 amino acids. CDR1 is DFQATT, CDR2 SNEGSKA, per germline (reference sequence). V gave up 7 bases and J gave up 2 bases, with 14 bases separating them. For the CDR3, the DNA is TGCAGTGTCTTCCGGGACATTCAAGAGACCCAGTACTTC. Translating it yields CSVFRDIQETQYF.

This clonotype was found a few times. The chain is built from TRBV20-1 and TRBJ2-7, with no clear D. This CDR3 is 11 amino acids long. Per the germline V gene, CDR1 is DFQATT and CDR2 is SNEGSKA (reference sequence). CDR3 sequence reads: CSIMSSYEQYF. CDR3 bases: TGCAGCATCATGAGCTCCTACGAGCAGTACTTC.

Written as DNA, the CDR3 is TGCAGTGCTAGTACACTCGACAGGGGCACAGATACGCAGTATTTT. Translation gives CSASTLDRGTDTQYF. This chain joins TRBV20-1 and TRBJ2-3; TRBD1 aligns across 7 bases. V trimming: 3 bases; J trimming: 1 base; junction bases outside the gene matches: 7. Germline V gene data show CDR1 as DFQATT and CDR2 as SNEGSKA (reference sequence). This CDR3 has 15 residues.

This clonotype was counted between two and nine times. This rearrangement joins TRBV12-3 or TRBV12-4 to TRBJ2-2, with 8 bases lining up with TRBD2. The CDR3 contains 18 residues. For the CDR3, the DNA is TGTACCTTCTGTCCCCAAGTCGGAGCGGGAGTGAGGAACGGGGAGCTGTTTTTT. Translating it yields CTFCPQVGAGVRNGELFF.

In its sample, this clonotype was seen many times. Its ends do not fully match the called genes, so a read error is possible. The V gene is TRBV5-8, the J gene TRBJ2-1, with a possible D match to TRBD2 (5 bases). CDR1 SGHTS and CDR2 YDEGEE come from the germline V gene. This CDR3 contains 14 residues. Here the CDR3 reads CASSLVTRYNDCVF. Written as DNA, the CDR3 is TGTGCCAGCAGCCTTGTTACTAGATACAATGATTGTGTCTTC. The variable domain in full, with the rest retrieved from reference TRBV5-8 and TRBJ2-1, is EAGVTQSPTHLIKTRGQQATLRCSPISGHTSVYWYQQALGLGLQFLLWYDEGEERNRGNFPPRFSGRQFPNYSSELNVNALELEDSALYLCASSLVTRYNDCVFGPGTRLTVL.